This TCR beta chain was sequenced for a study of response to subunit inactivated influenza vaccine. Findings of the study overall: A suggestion made by the authors is that each seasonal influenza vaccination recruits few new T cells.

TCRdb passed the RT-PCR reads through MiXCR, listing each CDR3 protein once. The sample carries 650,000 to 800,000 distinct CDR3 sequences, roughly 13% recorded once. This clonotype was seen more than once but under ten times. Its specificity is unknown. Sequences were derived from PBMCs from blood, sampled 14 to 15 days before vaccination. This receptor was taken from a man in his forties or fifties who received an inactivated influenza vaccine.

In nucleotides, the CDR3 is TGTGCCAGCAGCTTGAGAAGCGGAACCTCCTACAATGAGCAGTTCTTC. Translated: CASSLRSGTSYNEQFF. The chain has TRBV7-2 and TRBJ2-1; TRBD2 might be the D (5 bases). V lost 3 bases to trimming and J lost 0 bases, with 12 bases between them. Looked up from germline, CDR1 is SGHTA and CDR2 is FQGNSA. The CDR3 has 16 amino acids.